Listed below are T cell receptor beta chains from one sample, sequenced in a study of Ad26.COV2.S vaccination and SARS-CoV-2 variants. Generated by immunoSEQ multiplex PCR, the TCRdb table keeps only in-frame clones and is missing some. Seen here are about 240,000 clones, roughly 90% observed once, and the top ten hold roughly 10%. The sequencing here drew on peripheral blood, taken in a trial of Ad26.COV2.S vaccine versus placebo. The source of these receptors is a person aged 18 to 65 who received the Ad26.COV2.S COVID-19 vaccine or a placebo. Each CDR3 is given with its conserved first and last residue. A D gene is named only where the DNA matches it firmly. The size entry is marked missing in some rows and otherwise reads once, few, many or a size class.

j_call | clone_size | d_call | v_call | cdr3_nt | cdr3_aa
TRBJ2-1 | - | TRBD2 | TRBV10-3 | TGTGCCATCAGTGGGACTAGCGGGAGCTCCTACAATGAGCAGTTCTTC | CAISGTSGSSYNEQFF
TRBJ1-1 | - | TRBD1 | TRBV7-9 | TGTGCCAGCAGCTTGGTCCAGGGGGTTATTGAAGCTTTCTTT | CASSLVQGVIEAFF
TRBJ2-1 | once | TRBD2 | TRBV5-1 | TGCGCCAGCAGCCCTGGACTAGCGGGAGGCAATGAGCAGTTCTTC | CASSPGLAGGNEQFF
TRBJ1-3 | - | - | TRBV11-2 | TGTGCCAGCAGCTTAGTCGGTGGGACTGGAAACACCATATATTTT | CASSLVGGTGNTIYF
TRBJ1-2 | - | - | TRBV4-3 | TGCGCCAGCAGCCAAGAGGGAACAGGGTCCTATGGCTACACCTTC | CASSQEGTGSYGYTF
TRBJ1-6 | few | - | TRBV19 | TGTGCCAGTAGTATACAGGGGTCCAATTCACCCCTCCACTTT | CASSIQGSNSPLHF
TRBJ1-6 | - | - | TRBV11-2 | TGTGCCAGCAGCTCGACGGACTTCAATTCACCCCTCCACTTT | CASSSTDFNSPLHF
TRBJ2-1 | - | - | TRBV4-1 | TGCGCCAGCAGCCTACTTCGGGGGTACAATGAGCAGTTCTTC | CASSLLRGYNEQFF
TRBJ2-5 | - | TRBD1 | TRBV10-3 | TGTGCCATCAACCCGGACAGGAACCAAGAGACCCAGTACTTC | CAINPDRNQETQYF
TRBJ1-1 | once | - | TRBV19 | TGTGCCAGTAGTCCCAGATGGAACACTGAAGCTTTCTTT | CASSPRWNTEAFF
TRBJ2-7 | once | - | TRBV6-5 | TGTGCCAGCAAGGTGGGAACGGGAGCCGAGCAGTACTTC | CASKVGTGAEQYF
TRBJ2-7 | - | - | TRBV4-2 | TGTGCCAGCAGCCAAGATTTGGGACGGAAGATCTACGAGCAGTACTTC | CASSQDLGRKIYEQYF
TRBJ1-2 | - | - | TRBV19 | TGTGCCAGTAGTGCCCACCGGGACGGGTATGGCTACACCTTC | CASSAHRDGYGYTF
TRBJ2-5 | - | - | TRBV11-2 | TGTGCCAGCAGCTTAGATATCCCAGGGACCCAGTACTTC | CASSLDIPGTQYF
TRBJ1-1 | - | - | TRBV19 | TGTGCCAGTAGTTCTAGGACAGTCGCGGTAGCTTTCTTT | CASSSRTVAVAFF
TRBJ1-1 | - | - | TRBV25-1 | TGTGCCAGCAGTGAATTCGTCGGGGGTCAGAACACTGAAGCTTTCTTT | CASSEFVGGQNTEAFF
TRBJ2-3 | - | - | TRBV7-3 | TGTGCCAGCAGCTTGGGGGGGCAAGATACGCAGTATTTT | CASSLGGQDTQYF
TRBJ2-1 | - | - | TRBV5-1 | TGCGCCAGCAGCCCGGCCGGGGGTAATGAGCAGTTCTTC | CASSPAGGNEQFF
TRBJ1-1 | - | - | TRBV10-1 | TGCGCCAGCAGTGAGGCCGAGGGAACTGAAGCTTTCTTT | CASSEAEGTEAFF
TRBJ2-3 | - | TRBD2 | TRBV4-3 | TGCGCCAGCAGCCAATTCACTAGCGGGAGTAGTGATACGCAGTATTTT | CASSQFTSGSSDTQYF
TRBJ2-7 | - | - | TRBV21-1 | TGTGCCGCAGCTGGGCGGGCATCCTACGAGCAGTACTTC | CAAAGRASYEQYF
TRBJ1-5 | few | - | TRBV6-2/TRBV6-3 | TGTGCCAGCAGTTACGAGGGGATTAGCAATCAGCCCCAGCATTTT | CASSYEGISNQPQHF
TRBJ2-1 | - | TRBD2 | TRBV19 | TGTGCCAGTGGCAGCGGGGGGGGCTCCTACAATGAGCAGTTCTTC | CASGSGGGSYNEQFF
TRBJ2-5 | - | - | TRBV28 | TGTGCCAGCAGTTTCGGCAGGGCGCAAGAGACCCAGTACTTC | CASSFGRAQETQYF
TRBJ1-2 | - | TRBD1 | TRBV4-1 | TGCGCCAGCAGCCAAGTCCCGGGACAGGTGTGGGGGGACTATGGCTACACCTTC | CASSQVPGQVWGDYGYTF
TRBJ1-3 | few | TRBD1 | TRBV13 | TGTGCCAGCAGCGACGACAGGGTCGGAAACACCATATATTTT | CASSDDRVGNTIYF
TRBJ1-6 | - | TRBD1 | TRBV19 | TGTGCCAGTAGTCCACGGACAGGGGGTAATTCACCCCTCCACTTT | CASSPRTGGNSPLHF
TRBJ2-7 | - | - | TRBV7-7 | TGTGCTAGCAGGGGCCCGGGACGGAGATCCTACGAGCAGTACTTC | CASRGPGRRSYEQYF
TRBJ2-3 | - | TRBD2 | TRBV27 | TGTGCCAGCAGTTTATTGGGCGGGGGGGCCGGCACAGATACGCAGTATTTT | CASSLLGGGAGTDTQYF
TRBJ2-3 | - | TRBD2 | TRBV7-3 | TGTGCCAGCAGCTACTCGGGACTAGCGGGAGTGGTAGATACGCAGTATTTT | CASSYSGLAGVVDTQYF
TRBJ2-5 | - | - | TRBV24-1 | TGTGCCCCCAGGACAGCCTGGGGAGTGGAGACCCAGTACTTC | CAPRTAWGVETQYF
TRBJ2-1 | - | TRBD2 | TRBV6-2/TRBV6-3 | TGTGCCAGCAGTTTCGGGACTAGCGGGATCGGTGAGCAGTTCTTC | CASSFGTSGIGEQFF
TRBJ1-2 | - | - | TRBV30 | TGTGCCGTCAGGGTTTATGGCTACACCTTC | CAVRVYGYTF
TRBJ1-5 | - | - | TRBV6-1 | TGTGCCAGCAGTGAAGTAATAAGGAGCAATCAGCCCCAGCATTTT | CASSEVIRSNQPQHF
TRBJ2-3 | - | - | TRBV3-1/TRBV3-2 | TGTGCCAGCAGCCCTGGGACCGGGACAGTTATTTCGGGGGGACCCACAGATACGCAGTATTTT | CASSPGTGTVISGGPTDTQYF
TRBJ2-7 | - | TRBD2 | TRBV5-4 | TGTGCCAGCAGCTTGGGGCTAGCGGGGGGTGTTGGCGAGCAGTACTTC | CASSLGLAGGVGEQYF
TRBJ1-1 | - | TRBD1 | TRBV6-5 | TGTGCCAGCAGCGAGAGGCGACAGGGACTCACTGAAGCTTTCTTT | CASSERRQGLTEAFF
TRBJ2-2 | - | TRBD1 | TRBV10-3 | TGTGCCATAAAGGTTCCGGGACAGGGGTACACCGGGGAGCTGTTTTTT | CAIKVPGQGYTGELFF
TRBJ2-2 | - | - | TRBV21-1 | TGTGCCAGCAGCGAAAAGTCTTATGCGAACACCGGGGAGCTGTTTTTT | CASSEKSYANTGELFF
TRBJ1-1 | - | - | TRBV19 | TGTGCCAGTAGCCCTCGACAGAACACTGAAGCTTTCTTT | CASSPRQNTEAFF
TRBJ2-5 | - | - | TRBV7-6 | TGTGCCAGCAGCCAAAACCCCGGGGGGACCCAGTACTTC | CASSQNPGGTQYF